The clone carrying this T cell receptor (beta chain) was seen at least ten times. These data come from a study of T cells in Graves' hyperthyroidism and ophthalmopathy. J gave up 4 bases and V 0 bases, and 2 bases lay outside the gene matches. CDR1 and CDR2 (germline): SGHTS, YDEGEE. The CDR3 consists of 16 residues. Amplified TCR beta CDR3 regions derived from RNA transcripts. A set of HTBI primers served as the primers for a first-round RT-PCR of the TCR CDR3. TCRdb ran MiXCR on the multiplex PCR reads and lists one entry per CDR3 protein. Of 200,000 to 300,000 distinct CDR3 sequences in the sample, roughly 15% are singletons; the top ten hold about 30%.

The source of this sequence is a young woman with Graves' ophthalmopathy. The sequenced material came from blood. The J gene is TRBJ2-5, the V gene TRBV5-8; 14 positions match TRBD2. The CDR3 here is CASSLGLAGGGETQYF. For the CDR3, the DNA is TGTGCCAGCAGCTTGGGACTAGCGGGAGGGGGAGAGACCCAGTACTTC.